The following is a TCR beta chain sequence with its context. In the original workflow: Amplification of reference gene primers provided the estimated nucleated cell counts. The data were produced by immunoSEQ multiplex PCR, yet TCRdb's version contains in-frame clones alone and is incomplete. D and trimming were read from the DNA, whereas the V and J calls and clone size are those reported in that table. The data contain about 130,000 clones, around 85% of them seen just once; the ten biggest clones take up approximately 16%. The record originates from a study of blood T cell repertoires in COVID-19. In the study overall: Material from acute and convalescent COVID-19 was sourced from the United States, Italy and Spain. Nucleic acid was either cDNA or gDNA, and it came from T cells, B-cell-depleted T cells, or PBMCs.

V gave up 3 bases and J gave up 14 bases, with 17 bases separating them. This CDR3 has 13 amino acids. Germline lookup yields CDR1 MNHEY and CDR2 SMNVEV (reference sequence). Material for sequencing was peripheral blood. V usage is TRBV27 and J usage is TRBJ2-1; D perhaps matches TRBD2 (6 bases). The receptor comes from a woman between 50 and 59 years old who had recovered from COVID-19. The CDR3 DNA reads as TGTGCCAGCAGTTTTTGGCGGGACTCCTCAGAGTTCTTC. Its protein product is CASSFWRDSSEFF.